Here is one T cell receptor beta chain with its context. This entry belongs to a study of blood T cell repertoires in COVID-19. Study in general: The samples span acute and convalescent COVID-19 from the United States, Italy and Spain.

Original handling: Researchers report that nucleated cell counts were estimated from reference gene primer amplification. Using immunoSEQ multiplex PCR, the repertoire was profiled, and TCRdb retains in-frame clones only, with some absent. V, J and clone size are those of that table, while D and trimming were read from the DNA. Counted here are tens of thousands of clones, approximately 89% occurring once; the ten biggest clones make up about 2.5%. The CDR3 consists of 15 residues. Between the trimmed V and J ends, which lost 2 bases and 4 bases, there was a span of 9 bases. Germline V gives CDR1 SGHVS, CDR2 FNYEAQ.

The TCR sequence derives from a human donor with active COVID-19. The donor label of this sample is uncertain. The gene calls are TRBV7-6 and TRBJ1-6; D is unclear. Sequences were obtained from peripheral blood. The DNA of the CDR3 is TGTGCCAGCAGCTTAACCGGGGATTATAATTCACCCCTCCACTTT. Its protein product is CASSLTGDYNSPLHF.